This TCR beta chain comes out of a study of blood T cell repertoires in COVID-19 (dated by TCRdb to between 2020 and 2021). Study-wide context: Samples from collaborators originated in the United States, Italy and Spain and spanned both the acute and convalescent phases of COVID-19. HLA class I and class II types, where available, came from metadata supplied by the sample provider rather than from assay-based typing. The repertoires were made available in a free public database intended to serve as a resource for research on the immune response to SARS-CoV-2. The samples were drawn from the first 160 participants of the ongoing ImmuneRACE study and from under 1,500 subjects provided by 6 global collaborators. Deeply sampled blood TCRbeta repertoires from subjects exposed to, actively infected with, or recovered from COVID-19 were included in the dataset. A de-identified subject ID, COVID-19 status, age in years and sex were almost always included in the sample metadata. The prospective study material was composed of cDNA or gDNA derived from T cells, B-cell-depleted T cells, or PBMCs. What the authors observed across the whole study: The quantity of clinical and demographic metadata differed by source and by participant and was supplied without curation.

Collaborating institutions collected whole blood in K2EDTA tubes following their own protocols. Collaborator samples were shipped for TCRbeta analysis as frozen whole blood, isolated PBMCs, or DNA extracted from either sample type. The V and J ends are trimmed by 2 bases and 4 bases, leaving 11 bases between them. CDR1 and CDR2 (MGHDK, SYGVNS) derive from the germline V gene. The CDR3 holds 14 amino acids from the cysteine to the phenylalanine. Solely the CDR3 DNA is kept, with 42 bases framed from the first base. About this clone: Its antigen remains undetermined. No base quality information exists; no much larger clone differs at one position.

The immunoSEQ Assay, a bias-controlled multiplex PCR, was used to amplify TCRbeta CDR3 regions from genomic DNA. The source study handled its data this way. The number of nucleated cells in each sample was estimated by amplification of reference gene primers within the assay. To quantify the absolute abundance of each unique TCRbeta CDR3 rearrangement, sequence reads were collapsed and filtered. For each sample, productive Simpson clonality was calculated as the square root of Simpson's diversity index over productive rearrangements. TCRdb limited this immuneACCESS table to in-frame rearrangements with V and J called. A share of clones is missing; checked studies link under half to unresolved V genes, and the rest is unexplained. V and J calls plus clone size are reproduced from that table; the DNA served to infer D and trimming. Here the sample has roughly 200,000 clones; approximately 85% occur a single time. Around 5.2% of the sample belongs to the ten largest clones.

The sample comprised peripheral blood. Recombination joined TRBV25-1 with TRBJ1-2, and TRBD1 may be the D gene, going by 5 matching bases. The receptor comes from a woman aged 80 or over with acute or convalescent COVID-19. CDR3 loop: CASSEPGLGYGYTF. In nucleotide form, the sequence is TGTGCCAGCAGTGAACCAGGGCTCGGCTATGGCTACACCTTC.